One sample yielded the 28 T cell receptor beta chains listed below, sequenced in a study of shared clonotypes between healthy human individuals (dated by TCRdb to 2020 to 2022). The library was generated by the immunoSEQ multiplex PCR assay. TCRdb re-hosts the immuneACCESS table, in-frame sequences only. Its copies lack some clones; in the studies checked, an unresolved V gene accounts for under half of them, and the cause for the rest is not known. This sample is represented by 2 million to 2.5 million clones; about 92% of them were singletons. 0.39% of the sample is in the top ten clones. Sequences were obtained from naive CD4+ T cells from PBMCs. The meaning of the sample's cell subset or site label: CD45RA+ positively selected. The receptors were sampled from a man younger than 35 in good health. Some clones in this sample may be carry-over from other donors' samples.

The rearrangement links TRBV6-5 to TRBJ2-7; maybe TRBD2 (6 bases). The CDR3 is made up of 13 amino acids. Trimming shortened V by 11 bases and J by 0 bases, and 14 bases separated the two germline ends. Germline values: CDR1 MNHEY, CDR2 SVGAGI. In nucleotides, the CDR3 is TGTGCCGCCGGGGGACGGTCCTCCTACGAGCAGTACTTC. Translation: CAAGGRSSYEQYF.

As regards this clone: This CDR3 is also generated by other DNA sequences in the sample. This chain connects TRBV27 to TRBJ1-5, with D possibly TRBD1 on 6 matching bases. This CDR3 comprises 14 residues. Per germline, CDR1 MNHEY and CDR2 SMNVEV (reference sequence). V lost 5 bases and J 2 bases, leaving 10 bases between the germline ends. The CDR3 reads CASSLTGGNQPQHF. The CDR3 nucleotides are TGTGCCAGCAGTCTGACAGGTGGCAATCAGCCCCAGCATTTT.

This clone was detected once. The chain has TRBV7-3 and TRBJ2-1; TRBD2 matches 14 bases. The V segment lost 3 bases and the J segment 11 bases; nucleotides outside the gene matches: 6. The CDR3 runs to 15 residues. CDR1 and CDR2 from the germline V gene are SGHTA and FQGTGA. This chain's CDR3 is CASSLGTSGSRQQFF. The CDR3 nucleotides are TGTGCCAGCAGCTTGGGGACTAGCGGGAGTAGGCAGCAGTTCTTC.

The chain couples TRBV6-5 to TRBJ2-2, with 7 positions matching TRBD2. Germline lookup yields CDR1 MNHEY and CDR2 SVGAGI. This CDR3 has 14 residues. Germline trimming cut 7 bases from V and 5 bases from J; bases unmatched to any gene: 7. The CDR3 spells CASNGGRFTGELFF. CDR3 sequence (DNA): TGTGCCAGCAACGGCGGGAGATTTACCGGGGAGCTGTTTTTT.

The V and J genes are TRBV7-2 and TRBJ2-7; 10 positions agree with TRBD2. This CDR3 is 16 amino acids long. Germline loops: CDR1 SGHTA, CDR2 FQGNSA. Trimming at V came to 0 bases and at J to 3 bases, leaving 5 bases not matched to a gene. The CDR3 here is CASSLAQREGLYEQYF. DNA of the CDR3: TGTGCCAGCAGCTTAGCGCAGCGGGAGGGCCTCTACGAGCAGTACTTC.

CDR3 sequence: CASNGAGGVDTQYF. The CDR3 DNA reads TGCGCCAGCAACGGGGCGGGAGGGGTAGATACGCAGTATTTT. The chain joins TRBV5-1 to TRBJ2-3; 9 positions match TRBD2. Unmatched junction bases numbered 7, after V lost 6 bases and J lost 5 bases. The CDR3 contains 14 residues. Germline V gives CDR1 SGHRS, CDR2 YFSETQ.

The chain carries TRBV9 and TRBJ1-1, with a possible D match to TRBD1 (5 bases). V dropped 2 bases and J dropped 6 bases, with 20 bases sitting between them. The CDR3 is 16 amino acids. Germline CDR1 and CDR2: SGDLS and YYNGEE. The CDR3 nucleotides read TGTGCCAGCAGCGTCAAACTGGACACCCCAAACCCTGAAGCTTTCTTT. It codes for CASSVKLDTPNPEAFF.

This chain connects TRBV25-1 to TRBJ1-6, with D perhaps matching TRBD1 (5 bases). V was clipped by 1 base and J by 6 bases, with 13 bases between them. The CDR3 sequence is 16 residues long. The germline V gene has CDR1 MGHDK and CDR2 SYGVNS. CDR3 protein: CASSESRGGGNSPLHF. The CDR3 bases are TGTGCCAGCAGTGAATCGAGAGGCGGGGGTAATTCACCCCTCCACTTT.

CDR3 amino acids: CASSSRGGSYNEQFF. The DNA of the CDR3 is TGTGCCAGCAGTTCGCGCGGGGGCTCCTACAATGAGCAGTTCTTC. The chain links TRBV28 to TRBJ2-1, with 7 positions matching TRBD2. This CDR3 is 15 amino acids long. CDR1 is MDHEN, CDR2 SYDVKM, per germline. After removal of 4 bases from V and 0 bases from J, the junction contained 3 bases not matched to a gene.

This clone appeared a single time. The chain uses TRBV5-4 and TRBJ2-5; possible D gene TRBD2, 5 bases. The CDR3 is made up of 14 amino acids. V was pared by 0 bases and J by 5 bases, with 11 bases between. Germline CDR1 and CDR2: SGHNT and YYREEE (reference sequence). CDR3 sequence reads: CASSLATGGETQYF. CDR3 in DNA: TGTGCCAGCAGCTTGGCTACTGGCGGGGAGACCCAGTACTTC.

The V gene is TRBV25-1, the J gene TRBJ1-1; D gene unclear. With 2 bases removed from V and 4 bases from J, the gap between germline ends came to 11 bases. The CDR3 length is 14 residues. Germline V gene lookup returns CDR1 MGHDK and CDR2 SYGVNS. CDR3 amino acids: CASSEGIVITEAFF. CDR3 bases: TGTGCCAGCAGTGAAGGAATAGTTATCACTGAAGCTTTCTTT. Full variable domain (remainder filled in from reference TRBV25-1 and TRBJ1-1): EADIYQTPRYLVIGTGKKITLECSQTMGHDKMYWYQQDPGMELHLIHYSYGVNSTEKGDLSSESTVSRIRTEHFPLTLESARPSHTSQYLCASSEGIVITEAFFGQGTRLTVV.

CDR3 coding DNA: TGTGCCAGCAGGACAATAGACAGGGTAGGGCAGCCCCAGCATTTT. Its protein product is CASRTIDRVGQPQHF. V usage is TRBV6-1 and J usage is TRBJ1-5; TRBD1 matches 7 bases. The junction had 12 bases not matched to a gene; V was cut back by 6 bases and J by 7 bases. This CDR3 is 15 amino acids long. The germline V gene encodes CDR1 MNHNS and CDR2 SASEGT.

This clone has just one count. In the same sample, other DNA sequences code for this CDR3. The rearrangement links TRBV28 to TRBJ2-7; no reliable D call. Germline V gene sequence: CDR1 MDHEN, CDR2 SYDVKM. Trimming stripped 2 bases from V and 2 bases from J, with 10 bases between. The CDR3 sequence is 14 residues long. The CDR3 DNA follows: TGTGCCAGCAGTTTACTAGGGATAACCTACGAGCAGTACTTC. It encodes CASSLLGITYEQYF.

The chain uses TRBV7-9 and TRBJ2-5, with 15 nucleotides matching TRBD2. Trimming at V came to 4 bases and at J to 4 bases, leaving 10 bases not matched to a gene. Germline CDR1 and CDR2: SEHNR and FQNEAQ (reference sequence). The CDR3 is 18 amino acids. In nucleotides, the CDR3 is TGTGCCAGCAGCTCTGGACTAGCGGGAGGGCCGATGGGAGAGACCCAGTACTTC. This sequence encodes CASSSGLAGGPMGETQYF. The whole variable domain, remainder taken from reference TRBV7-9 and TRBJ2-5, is DTGVSQNPRHKITKRGQNVTFRCDPISEHNRLYWYRQTLGQGPEFLTYFQNEAQLEKSRLLSDRFSAERPKGSFSTLEIQRTEQGDSAMYLCASSSGLAGGPMGETQYFGPGTRLLVL.

The CDR3 nucleotides are TGTGCCAGCAGCGTAGGATCTAGAGCAGAGACCCAGTACTTC. Amino acids: CASSVGSRAETQYF. The genes are TRBV9 and TRBJ2-5; the D is unclear. V lost 0 bases to trimming and J lost 4 bases, with 10 bases between them. Germline CDR1 and CDR2: SGDLS and YYNGEE. The CDR3 has 14 amino acids.

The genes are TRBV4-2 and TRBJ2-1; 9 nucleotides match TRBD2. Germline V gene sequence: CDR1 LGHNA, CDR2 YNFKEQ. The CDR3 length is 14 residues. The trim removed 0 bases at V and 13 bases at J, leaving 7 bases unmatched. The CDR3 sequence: CASSQDGTSQSQFF. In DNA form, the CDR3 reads TGTGCCAGCAGCCAAGATGGGACTAGCCAGAGTCAGTTCTTC.

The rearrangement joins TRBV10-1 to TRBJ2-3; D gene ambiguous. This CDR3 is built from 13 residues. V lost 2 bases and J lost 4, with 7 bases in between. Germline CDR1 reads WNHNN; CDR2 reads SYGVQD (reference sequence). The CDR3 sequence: CASSEDPADTQYF. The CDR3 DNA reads TGCGCCAGCAGTGAGGACCCCGCAGATACGCAGTATTTT.

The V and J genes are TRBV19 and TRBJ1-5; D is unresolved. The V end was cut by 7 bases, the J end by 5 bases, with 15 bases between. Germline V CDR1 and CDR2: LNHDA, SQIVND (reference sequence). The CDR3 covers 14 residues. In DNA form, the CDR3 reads TGTGCCAGTACCCCTCAGCGGGCTCATCAGCCCCAGCATTTT. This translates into CASTPQRAHQPQHF. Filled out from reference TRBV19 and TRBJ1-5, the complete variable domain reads DGGITQSPKYLFRKEGQNVTLSCEQNLNHDAMYWYRQDPGQGLRLIYYSQIVNDFQKGDIAEGYSVSREKKESFPLTVTSAQKNPTAFYLCASTPQRAHQPQHFGDGTRLSIL.

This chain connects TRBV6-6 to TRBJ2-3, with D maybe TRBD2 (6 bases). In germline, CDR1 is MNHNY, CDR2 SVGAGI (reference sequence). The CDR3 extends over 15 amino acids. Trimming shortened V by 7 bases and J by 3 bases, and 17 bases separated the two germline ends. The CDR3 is CASTTSLGGTDTQYF. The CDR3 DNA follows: TGTGCCAGCACCACGTCGTTGGGAGGAACAGATACGCAGTATTTT.

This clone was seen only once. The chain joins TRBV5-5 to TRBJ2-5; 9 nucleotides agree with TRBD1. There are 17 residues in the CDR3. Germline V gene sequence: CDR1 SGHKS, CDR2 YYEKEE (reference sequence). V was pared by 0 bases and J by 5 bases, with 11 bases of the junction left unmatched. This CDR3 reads CASSLGDRDRAMETQYF. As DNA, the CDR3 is TGTGCCAGCAGCTTGGGGGACCGGGACAGGGCAATGGAGACCCAGTACTTC.

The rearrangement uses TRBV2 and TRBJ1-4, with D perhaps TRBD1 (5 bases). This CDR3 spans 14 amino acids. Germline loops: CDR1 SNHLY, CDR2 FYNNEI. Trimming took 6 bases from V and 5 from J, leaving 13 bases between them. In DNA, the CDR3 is TGTGCCAGCAGACCACAGGTGACAAATGAAAAACTGTTTTTT. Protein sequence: CASRPQVTNEKLFF.

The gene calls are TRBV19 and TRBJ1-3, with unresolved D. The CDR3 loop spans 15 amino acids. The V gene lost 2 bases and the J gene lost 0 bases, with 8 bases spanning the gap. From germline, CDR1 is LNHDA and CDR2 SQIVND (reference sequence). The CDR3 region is CASSINRNSGNTIYF. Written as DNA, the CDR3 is TGTGCCAGTAGTATAAACCGAAACTCTGGAAACACCATATATTTT.

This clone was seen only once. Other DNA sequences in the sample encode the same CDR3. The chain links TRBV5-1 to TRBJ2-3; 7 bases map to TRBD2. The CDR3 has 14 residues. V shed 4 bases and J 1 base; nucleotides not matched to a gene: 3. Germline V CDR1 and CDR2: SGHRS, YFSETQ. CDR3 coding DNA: TGCGCCAGCAGCGCGGGAGACGGCACAGATACGCAGTATTTT. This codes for CASSAGDGTDTQYF. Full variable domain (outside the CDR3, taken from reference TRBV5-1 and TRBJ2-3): KAGVTQTPRYLIKTRGQQVTLSCSPISGHRSVSWYQQTPGQGLQFLFEYFSETQRNKGNFPGRFSGRQFSNSRSEMNVSTLELGDSALYLCASSAGDGTDTQYFGPGTRLTVL.

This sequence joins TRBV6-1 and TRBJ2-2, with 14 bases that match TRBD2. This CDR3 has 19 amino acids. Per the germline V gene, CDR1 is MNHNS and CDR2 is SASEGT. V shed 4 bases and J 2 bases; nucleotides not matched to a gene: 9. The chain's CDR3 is CASSVRPGLAGANTGELFF. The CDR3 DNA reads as TGTGCCAGCAGTGTTCGGCCGGGACTAGCGGGAGCAAACACCGGGGAGCTGTTTTTT.

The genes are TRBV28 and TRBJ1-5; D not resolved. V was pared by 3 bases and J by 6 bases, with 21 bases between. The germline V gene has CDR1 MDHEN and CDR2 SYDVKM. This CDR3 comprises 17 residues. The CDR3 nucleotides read TGTGCCAGCAGTTTTTCCTTACGCAGTACGCTCGGTCAGCCCCAGCATTTT. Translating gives CASSFSLRSTLGQPQHF.

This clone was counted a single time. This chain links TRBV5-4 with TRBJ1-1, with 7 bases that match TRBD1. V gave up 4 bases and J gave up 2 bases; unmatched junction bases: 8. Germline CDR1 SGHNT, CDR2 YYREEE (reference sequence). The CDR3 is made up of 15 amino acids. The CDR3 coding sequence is TGTGCCAGCAGCCCAGACGGGACAGCAAACACTGAAGCTTTCTTT. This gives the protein CASSPDGTANTEAFF.

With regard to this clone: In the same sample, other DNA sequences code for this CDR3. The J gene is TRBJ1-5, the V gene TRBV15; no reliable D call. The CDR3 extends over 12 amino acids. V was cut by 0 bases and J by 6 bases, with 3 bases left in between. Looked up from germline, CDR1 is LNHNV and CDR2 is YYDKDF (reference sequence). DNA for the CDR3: TGTGCCACCAGCAGAGATCGTCAGCCCCAGCATTTT. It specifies CATSRDRQPQHF.

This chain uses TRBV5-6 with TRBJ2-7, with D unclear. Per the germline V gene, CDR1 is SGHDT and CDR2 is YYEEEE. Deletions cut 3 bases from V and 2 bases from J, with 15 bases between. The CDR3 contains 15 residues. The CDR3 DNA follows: TGTGCCAGCAGCTCCCATTATCCCCCTCCCTACGAGCAGTACTTC. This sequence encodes CASSSHYPPPYEQYF. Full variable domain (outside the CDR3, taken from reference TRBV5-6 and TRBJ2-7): DAGVTQSPTHLIKTRGQQVTLRCSPKSGHDTVSWYQQALGQGPQFIFQYYEEEERQRGNFPDRFSGHQFPNYSSELNVNALLLGDSALYLCASSSHYPPPYEQYFGPGTRLTVT.